These 25 T cell receptor beta chains came from one sample sequenced in a study of cytomegalovirus exposure and HLA in healthy donors. Data came from immunoSEQ multiplex PCR; TCRdb stores just in-frame clones and leaves some out. The table has about 73,000 clones, 85% to 95% seen once; the top ten hold roughly 3.3%. The material sequenced was PBMCs. The receptors shown here come from a man between 18 and 29 years old in good health and CMV-seronegative.

The chain joins TRBV9 to TRBJ2-7; D not certain. CDR3 size: 13 residues. Germline V gene data show CDR1 as SGDLS and CDR2 as YYNGEE. Deletions cut 0 bases from V and 5 bases from J, with 9 bases between. The CDR3 reads CASSVDPLNEQYF. For the CDR3, the DNA is TGTGCCAGCAGCGTAGACCCGCTAAACGAGCAGTACTTC.

The rearrangement links TRBV5-1 to TRBJ1-2; D is unresolved. The germline V and J ends were trimmed by 2 bases and 6 bases, with 11 bases remaining between them. There are 13 residues in the CDR3. Germline-derived CDR1 and CDR2 are SGHRS and YFSETQ. DNA of the CDR3: TGCGCCAGCAGCTTAATAGGCGGCGATGGCTACACCTTC. This gives the protein CASSLIGGDGYTF.

The J gene is TRBJ1-2, the V gene TRBV30; D gene ambiguous. The CDR3 runs to 13 residues. From germline, CDR1 is GTSNPN and CDR2 SVGIG (reference sequence). The ends were cut back, 7 bases at V and 8 bases at J, with 20 bases in the middle. The CDR3 DNA sequence: TGTGCCTATAGTGCGGAATACCCCGGCGGCTACACCTTC. Protein product: CAYSAEYPGGYTF.

The chain carries TRBV6-1 and TRBJ2-5; perhaps TRBD2 as D (5 bases). V was cut by 2 bases and J by 4 bases, with 17 bases left in between. The CDR3 consists of 16 residues. The germline V gene has CDR1 MNHNS and CDR2 SASEGT. CDR3 protein: CASSETGKTSRETQYF. DNA of the CDR3: TGTGCCAGCAGTGAAACGGGGAAAACTTCAAGAGAGACCCAGTACTTC.

The rearrangement uses TRBV12-5 and TRBJ1-1; D remains unclear. The CDR3 covers 12 residues. Looked up from germline, CDR1 is LGHNT and CDR2 is FRNRAP. The germline V and J ends were trimmed by 4 bases and 7 bases, with 10 bases remaining between them. The CDR3 DNA sequence: TGTGCTAGTGGTTATCAGGAATTTGAAGCTTTCTTT. This translates into CASGYQEFEAFF.

The chain recombines TRBV18 with TRBJ1-2; weak D call: TRBD1 (5 bases). Per germline, CDR1 KGHSH and CDR2 LQKENI. CDR3 length equals 13 residues. The germline V and J ends were trimmed by 3 bases and 8 bases, with 13 bases remaining between them. CDR3 in amino acids: CASSPGHVRGYTF. The CDR3 coding sequence is TGTGCCAGCTCACCCGGACACGTGAGAGGCTACACCTTC. The full variable domain, its missing parts supplied by reference TRBV18 and TRBJ1-2, is NAGVMQNPRHLVRRRGQEARLRCSPMKGHSHVYWYRQLPEEGLKFMVYLQKENIIDESGMPKERFSAEFPKEGPSILRIQQVVRGDSAAYFCASSPGHVRGYTFGSGTRLTVV.

This chain connects TRBV19 to TRBJ1-2; D is perhaps TRBD1 (6 bases). Germline loops: CDR1 LNHDA, CDR2 SQIVND (reference sequence). This CDR3 region has 15 residues. V lost 4 bases and J lost 4, with 16 bases in between. The CDR3 coding sequence is TGTGCCAGTAGTACCCACAGGGACCAGCCCTATGGCTACACCTTC. It yields the protein CASSTHRDQPYGYTF.

V is TRBV9 and J is TRBJ1-1, with a tentative D call TRBD1 (5 bases). Trimming left V 3 bases short and J 4 bases short, with 19 bases between. Germline loops: CDR1 SGDLS, CDR2 YYNGEE. The CDR3 has 16 residues. CDR3 protein: CASSEAVLRESTEAFF. DNA for the CDR3: TGTGCCAGCAGCGAGGCCGTACTCAGGGAATCCACTGAAGCTTTCTTT.

This rearrangement joins TRBV30 to TRBJ1-5; D is perhaps TRBD1 (6 bases). The CDR3 totals 13 residues. Trimming removed 3 bases from V and 5 bases from J, with 11 bases in between. Germline V gene sequence: CDR1 GTSNPN, CDR2 SVGIG (reference sequence). The CDR3 loop is CAWRARGDQPQHF. In nucleotides, the CDR3 is TGTGCCTGGAGGGCCAGGGGAGATCAGCCCCAGCATTTT.

The J gene is TRBJ2-5, the V gene TRBV29-1; perhaps TRBD2 as D (6 bases). This CDR3 spans 12 amino acids. V gave up 6 bases and J gave up 2 bases, with 10 bases separating them. Looked up from germline, CDR1 is SQVTM and CDR2 is ANQGSEA. CDR3 coding DNA: TGCAGCGTCGGGACTCTACAAGAGACCCAGTACTTC. Translation: CSVGTLQETQYF.

The chain is built from TRBV7-2 and TRBJ1-2; no definite D call. Trimming shortened V by 0 bases and J by 7 bases, and 18 bases separated the two germline ends. The CDR3 totals 16 residues. Germline-derived CDR1 and CDR2 are SGHTA and FQGNSA. CDR3 DNA sequence: TGTGCCAGCAGCTTAGCAATGGCTATTGGGCAAAGTGGCTACACCTTC. Amino acids: CASSLAMAIGQSGYTF.

This clone was observed a few times. This chain connects TRBV2 to TRBJ1-5; TRBD1 matches 10 bases. Germline-derived CDR1 and CDR2 are SNHLY and FYNNEI. The junction had 6 bases not matched to a gene; V was cut back by 8 bases and J by 14 bases. The CDR3 length is 11 residues. The CDR3 DNA follows: TGTGCCAGCGGCCTGGACAGGGGGGAGCATTTT. As protein: CASGLDRGEHF.

The chain is built from TRBV25-1 and TRBJ2-1; D may be TRBD2 (5 bases). The germline V gene encodes CDR1 MGHDK and CDR2 SYGVNS. The CDR3 has 15 amino acids. V gave up 3 bases and J gave up 8 bases, with 17 bases separating them. The CDR3 here is CASSESLVRRDEQFF. The CDR3 bases are TGTGCCAGCAGTGAGTCACTAGTAAGGCGCGATGAGCAGTTCTTC.

The rearrangement joins TRBV11-3 to TRBJ1-3; D is ambiguous. Trimming stripped 8 bases from V and 1 base from J, with 15 bases between. The germline CDR1 and CDR2 sequences are SGHNT and YENEEA. The CDR3 spans 15 residues. The CDR3 coding sequence is TGTGCCAGCCCCCCGCGTCGGAGGTCTGGAAACACCATATATTTT. Its protein product is CASPPRRRSGNTIYF.

V usage is TRBV5-1 and J usage is TRBJ1-1, with a possible D match to TRBD1 (6 bases). Trimming took off 0 bases at V and 1 base at J, with 10 bases between the two ends. Germline lookup yields CDR1 SGHRS and CDR2 YFSETQ. CDR3 size: 15 residues. CDR3 bases: TGCGCCAGCAGCTTGGGGACAGTTTCGAACACTGAAGCTTTCTTT. This sequence encodes CASSLGTVSNTEAFF.

The chain links TRBV4-1 to TRBJ1-1, with D possibly matching TRBD1 (5 bases). V shed 6 bases and J shed 4 bases, with 12 bases lying between them. Per germline, CDR1 MGHRA and CDR2 YSYEKL. This CDR3 is built from 13 residues. The DNA for the CDR3 is TGCGCCAGCAGGTCCATGGGGGGCACTGAAGCTTTCTTT. Its protein product is CASRSMGGTEAFF.

V usage is TRBV27 and J usage is TRBJ2-7, with D hard to call. Germline V gene lookup returns CDR1 MNHEY and CDR2 SMNVEV (reference sequence). V lost 5 bases and J lost 4, with 6 bases in between. The CDR3 runs 11 residues. CDR3 region: CASSTYYEQYF. The CDR3 DNA sequence: TGTGCCAGCAGTACTTATTACGAGCAGTACTTC.

The chain combines TRBV5-1 with TRBJ2-7; 9 positions match TRBD1. V was pared by 4 bases and J by 6 bases, with 11 bases of the junction left unmatched. This CDR3 is built from 15 residues. Germline-derived CDR1 and CDR2 are SGHRS and YFSETQ. The CDR3 is CASSNSGGQGTEQYF. DNA of the CDR3: TGCGCCAGCAGCAATTCGGGGGGACAGGGCACCGAGCAGTACTTC. Variable domain in full (rest from reference TRBV5-1 and TRBJ2-7): KAGVTQTPRYLIKTRGQQVTLSCSPISGHRSVSWYQQTPGQGLQFLFEYFSETQRNKGNFPGRFSGRQFSNSRSEMNVSTLELGDSALYLCASSNSGGQGTEQYFGPGTRLTVT.

This rearrangement joins TRBV19 to TRBJ2-4; D is uncertain. Between the trimmed V and J ends, which lost 5 bases and 6 bases, there was a span of 14 bases. Germline-derived CDR1 and CDR2 are LNHDA and SQIVND (reference sequence). This CDR3 spans 14 amino acids. The CDR3 loop is CASSGDGFGNIQYF. CDR3 nucleotide sequence: TGTGCCAGTAGTGGAGATGGCTTCGGAAACATTCAGTACTTC.

The chain joins TRBV25-1 to TRBJ1-1; no definite D call. This CDR3 is built from 15 residues. CDR1 is MGHDK and CDR2 is SYGVNS in the germline V gene. V gave up 5 bases and J gave up 1 base, with 14 bases separating them. The CDR3 here is CASSRHQVANTEAFF. The CDR3 DNA sequence: TGTGCCAGCAGTCGCCATCAGGTTGCGAACACTGAAGCTTTCTTT.

V usage is TRBV18 and J usage is TRBJ2-2; perhaps TRBD1 as D (6 bases). Between the trimmed V and J ends, which lost 3 bases and 7 bases, there was a span of 12 bases. This CDR3 has 14 amino acids. Germline lookup yields CDR1 KGHSH and CDR2 LQKENI. CDR3 sequence: CASSPHQDSGELFF. The CDR3 DNA is TGTGCCAGCTCACCCCACCAGGACAGCGGGGAGCTGTTTTTT. The whole variable domain, filled in from reference TRBV18 and TRBJ2-2, reads NAGVMQNPRHLVRRRGQEARLRCSPMKGHSHVYWYRQLPEEGLKFMVYLQKENIIDESGMPKERFSAEFPKEGPSILRIQQVVRGDSAAYFCASSPHQDSGELFFGEGSRLTVL.

This rearrangement joins TRBV7-3 to TRBJ1-2; D uncertain. This CDR3 is built from 12 residues. The germline V gene has CDR1 SGHTA and CDR2 FQGTGA. V was trimmed by 0 bases and J by 8 bases, leaving 7 bases between them. This CDR3 is CASSLTPLGYTF. CDR3 in DNA: TGTGCCAGCAGCTTAACTCCTTTGGGCTACACCTTC.

This clone was observed once. The V gene is TRBV25-1, the J gene TRBJ2-3; 10 positions match TRBD1. The V and J ends lost 4 bases and 2 bases, in that order; junction bases with no gene match: 3. The germline V gene has CDR1 MGHDK and CDR2 SYGVNS. CDR3 size: 15 residues. The CDR3 region has the DNA TGTGCCAGCAGTGGGGGACAGGGGTTCACAGATACGCAGTATTTT. Residues: CASSGGQGFTDTQYF.

The chain has TRBV29-1 and TRBJ2-5; no firm D call. CDR1 is SQVTM and CDR2 is ANQGSEA in the germline V gene. Trimming cost V 3 bases and J 4 bases, with 6 bases left between them. The CDR3 has 11 residues. The CDR3 DNA reads as TGCAGCGTTGAGAGTGGAGAGACCCAGTACTTC. Amino acid sequence: CSVESGETQYF.

This chain connects TRBV5-1 to TRBJ2-7, with D unclear. CDR3 length equals 11 residues. CDR1 and CDR2 from the germline V gene are SGHRS and YFSETQ. Trimming took off 0 bases at V and 5 bases at J, with 3 bases between the two ends. CDR3 DNA sequence: TGCGCCAGCAGCTTGGTCGACGAGCAGTACTTC. Its protein is CASSLVDEQYF. The complete variable domain, with remaining parts taken from reference TRBV5-1 and TRBJ2-7, reads KAGVTQTPRYLIKTRGQQVTLSCSPISGHRSVSWYQQTPGQGLQFLFEYFSETQRNKGNFPGRFSGRQFSNSRSEMNVSTLELGDSALYLCASSLVDEQYFGPGTRLTVT.